Listed here are 24 T cell receptor beta chains from one sample, sequenced in a study of radiotherapy plus CTLA-4 blockade in lung cancer. The repertoire was sequenced with immunoSEQ multiplex PCR; TCRdb's copy has only in-frame clones and lacks some. The sample includes some 51,000 clones, around 79% of them seen just once. The input for sequencing was peripheral blood, taken from a patient treated with radiotherapy plus ipilimumab. The receptors stem from a human donor with non-small cell lung cancer who had a complete response to radiotherapy plus ipilimumab.

The J gene is TRBJ1-2, the V gene TRBV4-3, with 10 bases aligning to TRBD1. The J segment lost 4 bases and the V segment lost 1 base, leaving 3 bases of the junction unmatched. The CDR3 runs to 15 residues. The germline V gene encodes CDR1 LGHNA and CDR2 YSLEER. The CDR3 bases are TGCGCCAGCAGCCAAGGGGACAGGGGCGGCTATGGCTACACCTTC. This codes for CASSQGDRGGYGYTF.

The chain carries TRBV30 and TRBJ1-1; D call uncertain. The CDR3 contains 14 residues. Trimming removed 3 bases from V and 1 base from J, with 12 bases in between. Looked up from germline, CDR1 is GTSNPN and CDR2 is SVGIG (reference sequence). In DNA form, the CDR3 reads TGTGCCTGGAGCGAGGTCACACCGAACACTGAAGCTTTCTTT. Amino acids: CAWSEVTPNTEAFF.

This rearrangement joins TRBV9 to TRBJ2-2; D might be TRBD1 (6 bases). The germline V gene has CDR1 SGDLS and CDR2 YYNGEE. Trimming removed 3 bases at V and 9 bases at J, with 9 bases between. This CDR3 is 12 amino acids long. The CDR3 reads CASSGGQWELFF. The CDR3, as DNA: TGTGCCAGCAGCGGAGGACAGTGGGAGCTGTTTTTT. Full variable domain (remainder filled in from reference TRBV9 and TRBJ2-2): DSGVTQTPKHLITATGQRVTLRCSPRSGDLSVYWYQQSLDQGLQFLIQYYNGEERAKGNILERFSAQQFPDLHSELNLSSLELGDSALYFCASSGGQWELFFGEGSRLTVL.

The chain is built from TRBV7-8 and TRBJ1-1; no definite D call. The CDR3 covers 15 residues. Between the trimmed V and J ends, which lost 5 bases and 2 bases, there was a span of 15 bases. Germline CDR1 is SGHVS and CDR2 is FQNEAQ. CDR3 sequence reads: CASSASEVANTEAFF. DNA of the CDR3: TGTGCCAGCAGCGCCTCTGAGGTTGCCAACACTGAAGCTTTCTTT.

The chain employs TRBV18 and TRBJ2-1, with 11 positions matching TRBD2. J was trimmed by 2 bases and V by 3 bases; bases with no gene match: 0. The length of the CDR3 is 15 residues. Germline assignment: CDR1 KGHSH and CDR2 LQKENI. CDR3 sequence reads: CASSPGLAAYNEQFF. CDR3 nucleotide sequence: TGTGCCAGCTCACCGGGACTAGCGGCCTACAATGAGCAGTTCTTC.

J is TRBJ1-2 and V is TRBV2, with 10 positions matching TRBD1. Per the germline V gene, CDR1 is SNHLY and CDR2 is FYNNEI. The J segment lost 6 bases and the V segment lost 7 bases, leaving 5 bases of the junction unmatched. This CDR3 comprises 13 residues. This chain's CDR3 is CASKPDRGDGYTF. The CDR3 nucleotides read TGTGCCAGCAAACCGGACAGGGGGGATGGCTACACCTTC.

V is TRBV2 and J is TRBJ1-5, with 8 bases that match TRBD1. CDR3 length: 16 residues. V trimming: 7 bases; J trimming: 4 bases; junction bases outside the gene matches: 12. The germline CDR1 and CDR2 sequences are SNHLY and FYNNEI. The CDR3 bases are TGTGCCAGCACCCCACCGGGCAGGGGGCGGAATCAGCCCCAGCATTTT. It encodes CASTPPGRGRNQPQHF.

There are a few counts of this clone. This chain links TRBV2 with TRBJ2-3; 7 nucleotides match TRBD1. V shed 6 bases and J 0 bases; nucleotides not matched to a gene: 3. This CDR3 has 14 amino acids. Germline lookup yields CDR1 SNHLY and CDR2 FYNNEI. For the CDR3, the DNA is TGTGCCAGCAGGGGACAGACTAGCACAGATACGCAGTATTTT. Protein product: CASRGQTSTDTQYF. The whole variable domain, remainder taken from reference TRBV2 and TRBJ2-3, is EPEVTQTPSHQVTQMGQEVILRCVPISNHLYFYWYRQILGQKVEFLVSFYNNEISEKSEIFDDQFSVERPDGSNFTLKIRSTKLEDSAMYFCASRGQTSTDTQYFGPGTRLTVL.

This clone was seen more than once but under ten times. The chain uses TRBV7-8 and TRBJ2-5; possibly TRBD2 for D (6 bases). The CDR3 sequence is 14 residues long. Trimming cost V 5 bases and J 5 bases, with 15 bases left between them. Germline V gene lookup returns CDR1 SGHVS and CDR2 FQNEAQ. This CDR3 reads CASSPRGGDETQYF. The CDR3 region has the DNA TGTGCCAGCAGCCCCCGAGGCGGGGATGAGACCCAGTACTTC.

The chain is built from TRBV14 and TRBJ1-6, with 9 positions matching TRBD1. V dropped 1 base and J dropped 6; count of bases not matched to a gene: 1. The CDR3 runs to 15 residues. Germline loops: CDR1 SGHDN, CDR2 FVKESK. The CDR3 is CASSQATGGNSPLHF. DNA for the CDR3: TGTGCCAGCAGCCAAGCGACAGGGGGTAATTCACCCCTCCACTTT.

The chain couples TRBV18 to TRBJ2-1, with 7 positions matching TRBD1. V gave up 1 base and J gave up 7 bases; unmatched junction bases: 4. In germline, CDR1 is KGHSH, CDR2 LQKENI. The CDR3 is 14 residues long. CDR3: CASSPRPRGNEQFF. CDR3 sequence (DNA): TGTGCCAGCTCACCACGACCCAGGGGGAATGAGCAGTTCTTC.

J is TRBJ2-5 and V is TRBV6-5; D perhaps matches TRBD2 (6 bases). V was clipped by 5 bases and J by 5 bases, with 12 bases between them. The CDR3 sequence is 13 residues long. From germline, CDR1 is MNHEY and CDR2 SVGAGI. The CDR3 bases are TGTGCCAGCAGTCAAGCGGGTTCGGAGACCCAGTACTTC. Residues: CASSQAGSETQYF.

Points on this clone: One junction end disagrees with the germline gene, perhaps due to a read error. The J gene is TRBJ1-1, the V gene TRBV18, with TRBD1 matching 7 bases. The CDR3 is 15 amino acids. The V gene's germline CDR1 is KGHSH and CDR2 LQKENI. This chain's CDR3 is CAGSRSTGMNTEAFF. In nucleotides, the CDR3 is TGTGCCGGCTCTCGTTCGACAGGGATGAACACTGAAGCTTTCTTT.

The V gene is TRBV7-9, the J gene TRBJ2-7; 7 positions agree with TRBD1. Germline lookup yields CDR1 SEHNR and CDR2 FQNEAQ (reference sequence). This CDR3 region has 12 residues. Trimming removed 6 bases from V and 5 bases from J; junction bases left unmatched: 4. CDR3 nucleotide sequence: TGTGCCAGCAGACCAACAGGGGACGAGCAGTACTTC. Translating it yields CASRPTGDEQYF.

This clone was detected once. The chain has TRBV10-3 and TRBJ1-1, with TRBD1 identical over 11 bases. The V and J ends lost 8 bases and 7 bases, in that order; junction bases with no gene match: 9. The CDR3 spans 14 residues. Germline CDR1 ENHRY, CDR2 SYGVKD. CDR3 protein: CAIRGGDRGDEAFF. The CDR3 bases are TGTGCCATCCGGGGAGGGGACAGGGGGGATGAAGCTTTCTTT.

This chain links TRBV4-3 with TRBJ1-6; TRBD1 matches 9 bases. The V segment lost 5 bases and the J segment 9 bases; nucleotides outside the gene matches: 8. CDR3 length equals 15 residues. Germline V gene lookup returns CDR1 LGHNA and CDR2 YSLEER. For the CDR3, the DNA is TGCGCCAGCAGCGCGGGACAGGGATCATTTTCACCCCTCCACTTT. The encoded protein is CASSAGQGSFSPLHF.

The chain links TRBV2 to TRBJ2-1; the D gene is possibly TRBD1 (6 bases). Trimming pared 7 bases from V and 7 bases from J, leaving 11 bases between. Germline V CDR1 and CDR2: SNHLY, FYNNEI. This CDR3 contains 12 residues. The CDR3 sequence is CASIGRGNEQFF. CDR3 sequence (DNA): TGTGCCAGCATCGGTAGGGGGAATGAGCAGTTCTTC.

CDR3 nucleotides: TGTGCCAGCAGTGGGAGGACTAGCGGAGGAGAGACCCAGTACTTC. Translating gives CASSGRTSGGETQYF. The chain carries TRBV2 and TRBJ2-5, with 10 bases lining up with TRBD2. Germline V gene data show CDR1 as SNHLY and CDR2 as FYNNEI. Unmatched junction bases numbered 6, after V lost 4 bases and J lost 4 bases. This CDR3 has 15 amino acids.

The J gene is TRBJ1-1, the V gene TRBV5-6; 8 nucleotides match TRBD1. The V gene end was trimmed by 4 bases and the J gene end by 0 bases; junction bases not matched to a gene: 8. CDR1 is SGHDT, CDR2 YYEEEE, per germline. The CDR3 loop spans 16 amino acids. This chain's CDR3 is CASSPGTGRLNTEAFF. The CDR3 nucleotides are TGTGCCAGCAGCCCCGGGACAGGAAGATTGAACACTGAAGCTTTCTTT.

The gene calls are TRBV12-5 and TRBJ1-5; tentatively, D is TRBD1 (6 bases). The V end was cut by 7 bases, the J end by 5 bases, with 18 bases between. The germline CDR1 and CDR2 sequences are LGHNT and FRNRAP. The CDR3 extends over 15 amino acids. CDR3 sequence: CASAPDRNSDQPQHF. As DNA, the CDR3 is TGTGCTAGTGCCCCCGACAGGAACTCGGATCAGCCCCAGCATTTT.

The rearrangement uses TRBV5-4 and TRBJ2-3; weak D call: TRBD2 (5 bases). Germline V gives CDR1 SGHNT, CDR2 YYREEE (reference sequence). V was trimmed by 0 bases and J by 5 bases, leaving 13 bases between them. The CDR3 spans 15 residues. CDR3 in amino acids: CASSLARGGGDTQYF. The CDR3, as DNA: TGTGCCAGCAGCTTGGCCCGGGGTGGAGGAGATACGCAGTATTTT.

This clone showed up just a few times. This rearrangement joins TRBV27 to TRBJ2-7; a possible D gene is TRBD1 (6 bases). CDR3 length: 14 residues. Trimming took off 8 bases at V and 2 bases at J, with 16 bases between the two ends. The germline gives CDR1 MNHEY, CDR2 SMNVEV (reference sequence). Here the CDR3 reads CASRKQQGAYEQYF. The CDR3 DNA reads as TGTGCCAGCCGGAAACAACAGGGTGCCTACGAGCAGTACTTC.

The rearrangement uses TRBV7-6 and TRBJ1-2; TRBD1 might be the D (6 bases). V lost 5 bases and J lost 8, with 15 bases in between. This CDR3 has 13 residues. The V gene's germline CDR1 is SGHVS and CDR2 FNYEAQ. Written as DNA, the CDR3 is TGTGCCAGCAGCCAGAGCAGGGGCTCGGGCTACACCTTC. This translates into CASSQSRGSGYTF.

The rearrangement joins TRBV7-8 to TRBJ2-7; D perhaps matches TRBD1 (6 bases). In germline, CDR1 is SGHVS, CDR2 FQNEAQ. Deletions cut 1 base from V and 3 bases from J, with 13 bases between. This CDR3 region has 15 residues. The DNA for the CDR3 is TGTGCCAGCAGCTTAGACGGGACACCTTTCTACGAGCAGTACGTC. Protein: CASSLDGTPFYEQYV.